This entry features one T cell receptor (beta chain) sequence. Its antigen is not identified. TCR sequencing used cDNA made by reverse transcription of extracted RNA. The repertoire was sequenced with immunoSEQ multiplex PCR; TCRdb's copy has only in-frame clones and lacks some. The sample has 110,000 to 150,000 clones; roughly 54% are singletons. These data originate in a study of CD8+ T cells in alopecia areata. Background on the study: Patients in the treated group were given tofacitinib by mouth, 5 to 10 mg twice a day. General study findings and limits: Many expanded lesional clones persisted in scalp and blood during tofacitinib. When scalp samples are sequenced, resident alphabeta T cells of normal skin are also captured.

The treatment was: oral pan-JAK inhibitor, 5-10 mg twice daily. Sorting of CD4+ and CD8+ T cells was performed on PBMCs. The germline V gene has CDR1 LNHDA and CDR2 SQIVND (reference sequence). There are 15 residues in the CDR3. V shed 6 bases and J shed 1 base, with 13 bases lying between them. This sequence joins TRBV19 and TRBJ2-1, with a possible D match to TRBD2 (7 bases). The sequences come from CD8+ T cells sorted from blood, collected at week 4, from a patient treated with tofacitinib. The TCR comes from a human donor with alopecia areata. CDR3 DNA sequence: TGTGCCAGTAGGGGGGGGCGGCAGTCCTACAATGAGCAGTTCTTC. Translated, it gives CASRGGRQSYNEQFF.